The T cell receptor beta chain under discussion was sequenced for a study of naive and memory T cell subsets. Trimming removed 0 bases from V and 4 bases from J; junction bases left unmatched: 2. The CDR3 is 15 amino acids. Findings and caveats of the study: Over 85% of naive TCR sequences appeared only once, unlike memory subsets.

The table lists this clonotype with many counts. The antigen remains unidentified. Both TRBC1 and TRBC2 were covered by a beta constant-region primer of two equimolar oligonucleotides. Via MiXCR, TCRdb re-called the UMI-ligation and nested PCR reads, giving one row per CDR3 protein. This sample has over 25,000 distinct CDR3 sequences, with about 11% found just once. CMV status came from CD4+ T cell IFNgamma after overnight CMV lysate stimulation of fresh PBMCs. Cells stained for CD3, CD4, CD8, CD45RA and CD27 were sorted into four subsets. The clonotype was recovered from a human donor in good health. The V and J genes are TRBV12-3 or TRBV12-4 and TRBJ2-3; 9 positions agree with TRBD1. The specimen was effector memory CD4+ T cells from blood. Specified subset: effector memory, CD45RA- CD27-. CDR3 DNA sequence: TGTGCCAGCAGTTTAGCGGGACAGGGATCAGATACGCAGTATTTT. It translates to CASSLAGQGSDTQYF.